The present T cell receptor (beta chain) was sequenced within a study of T cell repertoires in cytomegalovirus infection. Across the study: HLA-B-restricted CMV epitopes that are well studied were used alongside recently identified HLA-C-restricted ones. A matching HLA type, together with CMV infection, was signaled by public TCR beta signatures.

V shed 2 bases, J shed 4 bases, and the junction held 7 bases outside the gene matches. This CDR3 is built from 15 residues. One entry per CDR3 protein, called by TCRdb with MiXCR from the reads. The profile shows about 310,000 distinct CDR3 sequences, around 25% of them singletons. This clonotype has just a few counts. The antigen is unknown. Study-level results: HLA-C-restricted CMV-specific TCR beta clonotypes were dominant in the ex vivo response.

This receptor was taken from a human donor in good health (CMV status not recorded). Some clones in this sample may be carry-over from other donors' samples. The chain uses TRBV12-3 or TRBV12-4 and TRBJ1-2; the match to TRBD1 covers 7 bases. This sample comprised cultured PBMCs, obtained from culture after CMV antigen stimulation. CDR3 sequence reads: CASSLRRGQTYGYTF. DNA of the CDR3: TGTGCCAGCAGTTTAAGGCGGGGACAGACCTATGGCTACACCTTC.